This T cell receptor (beta chain) was retrieved from a study of T cell repertoires in cytomegalovirus infection. This clonotype was recorded a few times. This CDR3 is 13 amino acids long. Germline lookup yields CDR1 SEHNR and CDR2 FQNEAQ (reference sequence). V was cut by 5 bases and J by 1 base, with 8 bases left in between. MiXCR, run by TCRdb on the reads, gives a single entry per CDR3 protein. The sample holds about 530,000 distinct CDR3 sequences; around a quarter are singletons and the top ten take 13%. Material for sequencing was PBMCs. The rearrangement uses TRBV7-9 and TRBJ1-1; D not certain. The clonotype originates from a human donor in good health (CMV status not recorded). Some clones in this sample may be carry-over from other donors' samples. The CDR3 DNA sequence: TGTGCCAGCAGCGCTCAACCGAACACTGAAGCTTTCTTT. This encodes CASSAQPNTEAFF.